These T cell receptor beta chains were read from a single sample in a study of response to subunit inactivated influenza vaccine. TCRdb used MiXCR to reprocess the RT-PCR reads, holding one entry per CDR3 protein. The data show 750,000 to 850,000 distinct CDR3 sequences, with approximately 17% seen just once and 9.5% to 13% held by the top ten. The source material was PBMCs from blood, sampled more than 4 days after vaccination. All receptors come from a man aged 50 to 59 who received an inactivated influenza vaccine. The CDR3 runs from the conserved cysteine through the conserved F or W. D genes are given only for firm matches. Clone size is given for some rows only: seen once, a few or many times, or a class if the clone is expanded.

j_call | v_call | d_call | clone_size | cdr3_aa | cdr3_nt
TRBJ2-3 | TRBV20-1 | NA | many | CSALAEWIFTDTQYF | TGCAGTGCTTTAGCGGAGTGGATCTTCACAGATACGCAGTATTTT
TRBJ1-5 | TRBV7-8 | NA | NA | CASSLGPVLHPYSNQPQHF | TGTGCCAGCAGCTTAGGTCCAGTACTTCATCCTTATAGCAATCAGCCCCAGCATTTT
TRBJ2-3 | TRBV10-1 | TRBD1 | NA | CARVVRRIAGTGATDTQYF | TGCGCCAGGGTGGTACGGCGGATTGCGGGGACAGGAGCCACAGATACGCAGTATTTT
TRBJ2-1 | TRBV15 | NA | NA | CATSRATGSLYNEQFF | TGTGCCACCAGCAGAGCCACAGGAAGCCTATACAATGAGCAGTTCTTC
TRBJ2-1 | TRBV12-3/TRBV12-4 | TRBD2 | few | CASRTGLAGGNEQFF | TGTGCCAGCAGAACGGGACTAGCGGGGGGAAATGAGCAGTTCTTC
TRBJ2-7 | TRBV4-3 | NA | once | CASSQVASSYEQYF | TGCGCCAGCAGCCAAGTGGCTAGCTCCTACGAGCAGTACTTC
TRBJ1-2 | TRBV6-1 | NA | NA | CASSDYRAPYGYTF | TGTGCCAGCAGTGACTACCGGGCCCCCTATGGCTACACCTTC
TRBJ2-1 | TRBV5-6 | NA | few | CASSQPGNPYNEQFF | TGTGCCAGCAGCCAACCTGGTAACCCCTACAATGAGCAGTTCTTC
TRBJ2-2 | TRBV7-8 | NA | few | CASSLGINTGELFF | TGTGCCAGCAGCTTAGGGATAAACACCGGGGAGCTGTTTTTT
TRBJ2-2 | TRBV7-6 | NA | few | CASSYWDTGELFF | TGTGCCAGCAGCTACTGGGACACCGGGGAGCTGTTTTTT
TRBJ2-3 | TRBV29-1 | NA | few | CSVGEDTDTQYF | TGCAGCGTTGGGGAGGACACAGATACGCAGTATTTT
TRBJ2-1 | TRBV3-1 | NA | NA | CASSRGTPGDEQFF | TGTGCCAGCAGCCGAGGGACCCCGGGGGATGAGCAGTTCTTC
TRBJ2-2 | TRBV15 | TRBD2 | few | CATSRDLASGSNTGELFF | TGTGCCACCAGCAGAGATTTGGCTAGCGGGTCGAACACCGGGGAGCTGTTTTTT
TRBJ1-3 | TRBV29-1 | NA | many | CSAQDGGTGNTIYF | TGCAGCGCTCAGGACGGGGGAACTGGAAACACCATATATTTT
TRBJ2-3 | TRBV10-3 | TRBD2 | many | CAISDFSGRALADTQYF | TGTGCCATCAGTGACTTTAGCGGGAGGGCCCTCGCAGATACGCAGTATTTT
TRBJ2-3 | TRBV7-2 | NA | NA | CASSLALIPDTQYF | TGTGCCAGCAGCTTAGCGCTAATACCAGATACGCAGTATTTT
TRBJ1-5 | TRBV20-1 | NA | few | CSASSNRPISNQPQHF | TGCAGTGCTAGTTCGAACAGGCCGATTAGCAATCAGCCCCAGCATTTT
TRBJ2-1 | TRBV4-2 | TRBD2 | many | CASSQETSGQYNEQFF | TGTGCCAGCAGCCAGGAGACTAGCGGGCAGTACAATGAGCAGTTCTTC
TRBJ2-5 | TRBV29-1 | NA | few | CSADRDIQETQYF | TGCAGCGCCGACCGGGACATACAAGAGACCCAGTACTTC
TRBJ2-2 | TRBV5-5 | NA | NA | CASSFTPETGNTGELFF | TGTGCCAGCAGCTTTACTCCCGAGACAGGGAACACCGGGGAGCTGTTTTTT
TRBJ2-1 | TRBV4-3 | TRBD2 | few | CASSQAFGAGENEQFF | TGCGCCAGCAGCCAAGCTTTCGGCGCGGGGGAGAATGAGCAGTTCTTC
TRBJ2-7 | TRBV6-1 | NA | NA | CASSVSVTYEQYF | TGTGCCAGCAGTGTGTCGGTCACCTACGAGCAGTACTTC
TRBJ2-2 | TRBV5-1 | NA | few | CASSLPQGSNTGELFF | TGCGCCAGCAGCTTGCCCCAGGGATCGAACACCGGGGAGCTGTTTTTT
TRBJ2-5 | TRBV7-2 | NA | many | CASSLYREGETQYF | TGTGCCAGCAGCCTATACAGGGAAGGAGAGACCCAGTACTTC
TRBJ2-3 | TRBV20-1 | NA | few | CSAREHGEGVTDTQYF | TGCAGTGCTAGAGAGCATGGGGAAGGAGTCACAGATACGCAGTATTTT
TRBJ2-2 | TRBV6-2/TRBV6-3 | NA | few | CASIGDTGELFF | TGTGCCAGCATCGGAGACACCGGGGAGCTGTTTTTT
TRBJ1-1 | TRBV20-1 | NA | few | CSARGSAGVTEAFF | TGCAGTGCTAGGGGAAGTGCGGGCGTCACTGAAGCTTTCTTT
TRBJ2-7 | TRBV5-1 | NA | NA | CASSPTSGTLDEQYF | TGCGCCAGCAGCCCAACTTCAGGGACTCTCGACGAGCAGTACTTC
TRBJ1-5 | TRBV28 | NA | NA | CASSLPSGGNQPQHF | TGTGCCAGCAGTTTACCTTCTGGTGGCAATCAGCCCCAGCATTTT
TRBJ2-3 | TRBV9 | TRBD2 | NA | CASSVEIGGTTDTQYF | TGTGCCAGCAGCGTAGAAATCGGGGGGACCACAGATACGCAGTATTTT
TRBJ2-7 | TRBV2 | NA | NA | CASKRGSSNYEQYF | TGTGCCAGCAAGCGAGGGTCGTCAAACTACGAGCAGTACTTC
TRBJ2-7 | TRBV5-6 | NA | NA | CASSGLGVNYEQYF | TGTGCCAGCAGCGGGCTCGGGGTCAACTACGAGCAGTACTTC
TRBJ2-1 | TRBV10-3 | TRBD2 | few | CAISWGGTGSEQFF | TGTGCCATCAGTTGGGGGGGTACGGGTAGTGAGCAGTTCTTC
TRBJ2-3 | TRBV24-1 | NA | NA | CATSDFGTDTQYF | TGTGCCACCAGTGATTTTGGAACAGATACGCAGTATTTT
TRBJ2-1 | TRBV10-3 | NA | few | CAISTNNEQFF | TGTGCCATCAGTACCAACAATGAGCAGTTCTTC
TRBJ1-1 | TRBV5-1 | TRBD1 | few | CASSFSRQGAEAFF | TGCGCCAGCAGCTTTTCCAGACAGGGCGCTGAAGCTTTCTTT
TRBJ2-4 | TRBV11-2 | NA | NA | CASSRRDRNNIQYF | TGTGCCAGCAGCCGCCGGGACCGCAATAACATTCAGTACTTC
TRBJ1-2 | TRBV20-1 | NA | NA | CSARASTNYGYTF | TGCAGTGCTAGAGCCAGCACGAACTATGGCTACACCTTC
TRBJ2-5 | TRBV12-3/TRBV12-4 | TRBD1 | NA | CASSWGTAQETQYF | TGTGCCAGCAGTTGGGGGACAGCTCAAGAGACCCAGTACTTC
TRBJ2-2 | TRBV20-1 | TRBD2 | NA | CSAPGLASGELFF | TGCAGTGCCCCGGGACTAGCCTCGGGGGAGCTGTTTTTT
TRBJ1-2 | TRBV20-1 | NA | NA | CSARGGQYGYTF | TGCAGTGCTAGAGGCGGGCAGTATGGCTACACCTTC
TRBJ1-2 | TRBV28 | TRBD1 | few | CASSTGGAGYTF | TGTGCCAGCAGCACAGGGGGAGCGGGCTACACCTTC
TRBJ2-3 | TRBV11-2 | NA | few | CASSLLARYTDTQYF | TGTGCCAGCAGCTTACTGGCAAGGTACACAGATACGCAGTATTTT
TRBJ1-1 | TRBV7-2 | NA | NA | CASSLESREAFF | TGTGCCAGCAGCTTAGAGAGCAGAGAAGCTTTCTTT
TRBJ2-7 | TRBV7-2 | TRBD2 | few | CASSLGTSETLKYF | TGTGCCAGCAGCTTGGGGACTAGTGAGACTCTGAAGTACTTC
TRBJ2-7 | TRBV5-1 | TRBD1 | NA | CASSFGGTGLFEQYF | TGCGCCAGCAGCTTTGGAGGGACAGGATTGTTCGAGCAGTACTTC
TRBJ2-7 | TRBV27 | NA | NA | CASSLFNLGAGEQYF | TGTGCCAGCAGTTTATTCAACTTGGGGGCCGGGGAGCAGTACTTC
TRBJ2-2 | TRBV3-1 | NA | NA | CASSQEWARANTGELFF | TGTGCCAGCAGCCAAGAATGGGCCAGAGCGAACACCGGGGAGCTGTTTTTT
TRBJ1-1 | TRBV7-2 | NA | few | CASSALMGYTEAFF | TGTGCCAGCAGCGCCTTAATGGGTTACACTGAAGCTTTCTTT
TRBJ1-1 | TRBV11-1 | NA | few | CASSQGTTSSGTEAFF | TGTGCCAGCAGCCAGGGGACAACTTCCTCCGGGACTGAAGCTTTCTTT
TRBJ2-3 | TRBV15 | NA | many | CATSRDVRGVPYF | TGTGCCACCAGCAGAGATGTTCGGGGAGTCCCGTATTTT
TRBJ1-5 | TRBV6-1 | NA | NA | CASSEGAGWQPQHF | TGTGCCAGCAGTGAAGGGGCAGGGTGGCAGCCCCAGCATTTT
TRBJ2-3 | TRBV24-1 | TRBD1 | NA | CATSDSAGTGGVTDTQYF | TGTGCCACCAGTGATTCGGCCGGGACAGGGGGTGTCACAGATACGCAGTATTTT
TRBJ2-3 | TRBV2 | NA | NA | CASSESGLPPVGTQYF | TGTGCCAGCAGTGAATCAGGTCTACCCCCGGTCGGTACGCAGTATTTT
TRBJ2-2 | TRBV10-3 | NA | NA | CAISSTGNTGELFF | TGTGCCATCAGTTCGACAGGGAACACCGGGGAGCTGTTTTTT
TRBJ2-1 | TRBV5-1 | NA | NA | CASSLANGLGHTSEQFF | TGCGCCAGCAGCTTGGCCAATGGGCTGGGGCATACAAGCGAGCAGTTCTTC
TRBJ2-3 | TRBV20-1 | NA | few | CSARDRSGWWRTQYF | TGCAGTGCTAGAGATCGGTCGGGTTGGTGGAGGACGCAGTATTTT